The 15 T cell receptor beta chains given below trace back to one sample, sequenced in a study of human T cells and chemical hapten exposure. The time point: patch test 3, about 24 weeks after DPC sensitization. Regarding treatment: therapeutic diphenylcyclopropenone sensitization with weekly scalp DPC. TCRdb redid the calling of the RACE reads with MiXCR, one entry per CDR3 protein. Of some 97,000 distinct CDR3 sequences listed, 27% are singletons. The input for sequencing was whole blood, taken in connection with sensitization to the hapten diphenylcyclopropenone (DPC). Source of these receptors: a man aged 40-50 years with alopecia areata. Some clones in this sample may be carry-over from other donors' samples.

The chain carries TRBV30 and TRBJ2-5, with D tentatively TRBD2 (6 bases). In germline, CDR1 is GTSNPN, CDR2 SVGIG (reference sequence). The CDR3 runs to 16 residues. Deletions cut 2 bases from V and 4 bases from J, with 20 bases between. The CDR3 nucleotides are TGTGCCTGGAGTCCATTGAGGGGCCGGGAGACAGAGACCCAGTACTTC. Its protein product is CAWSPLRGRETETQYF.

This clonotype was picked up a small number of times. This chain joins TRBV2 and TRBJ2-2; no reliable D call. Trimming stripped 7 bases from V and 1 base from J, with 10 bases between. The CDR3 is 14 amino acids. Looked up from germline, CDR1 is SNHLY and CDR2 is FYNNEI. CDR3 in amino acids: CASNINRNTGELFF. CDR3 DNA sequence: TGTGCCAGCAACATCAACAGGAACACCGGGGAGCTGTTTTTT.

The chain has TRBV28 and TRBJ1-5, with D uncertain. V lost 5 bases and J 0 bases, leaving 14 bases between the germline ends. The CDR3 is 16 amino acids. Germline V lookup: CDR1 MDHEN, CDR2 SYDVKM. CDR3 in amino acids: CASSPPKILSNQPQHF. CDR3 DNA: TGTGCCAGCAGTCCCCCCAAAATCCTTAGCAATCAGCCCCAGCATTTT.

The chain carries TRBV5-1 and TRBJ2-1, with 11 bases lining up with TRBD2. Per germline, CDR1 SGHRS and CDR2 YFSETQ. V lost 0 bases to trimming and J lost 5 bases; unmatched junction nucleotides: 7. The CDR3 contains 17 residues. CDR3 sequence reads: CASSLGLAGGQNNEQFF. In DNA form, the CDR3 reads TGCGCCAGCAGCTTGGGTCTAGCGGGAGGACAGAACAATGAGCAGTTCTTC.

This clonotype was found once. This chain joins TRBV3-1 and TRBJ2-5; 8 bases agree with TRBD2. V trimming: 2 bases; J trimming: 4 bases; junction bases outside the gene matches: 3. The V gene's germline CDR1 is LGHDT and CDR2 YNNKEL (reference sequence). The CDR3 loop spans 14 amino acids. The CDR3 loop is CASSQRGRLETQYF. The CDR3 region has the DNA TGTGCCAGCAGCCAACGCGGGAGGTTAGAGACCCAGTACTTC.

The CDR3 is CASSYQDTQYF. CDR3 DNA sequence: TGTGCCAGCAGTTACCAGGATACGCAGTATTTT. This chain links TRBV6-5 with TRBJ2-3; D gene uncertain. The V and J ends lost 2 bases and 6 bases respectively, with 3 bases between them. The CDR3 totals 11 residues. Germline CDR1 MNHEY, CDR2 SVGAGI.

This clonotype is a singleton in its sample. This chain's CDR3 is CASGHQRGTGDYTF. The CDR3 region has the DNA TGTGCCAGCGGACACCAAAGGGGGACAGGAGACTACACCTTC. The genes are TRBV5-4 and TRBJ1-2; 8 bases fit TRBD1. CDR3 length: 14 residues. The V and J ends lost 7 bases and 10 bases, in that order; junction bases with no gene match: 15. The germline V gene encodes CDR1 SGHNT and CDR2 YYREEE (reference sequence). Drawing the rest from reference TRBV5-4 and TRBJ1-2, the complete variable domain is ETGVTQSPTHLIKTRGQQVTLRCSSQSGHNTVSWYQQALGQGPQFIFQYYREEENGRGNFPPRFSGLQFPNYSSELNVNALELDDSALYLCASGHQRGTGDYTFGSGTRLTVV.

This clonotype has only one observation. The chain is built from TRBV19 and TRBJ2-7; 8 nucleotides agree with TRBD1. Per germline, CDR1 LNHDA and CDR2 SQIVND (reference sequence). Trimming at V came to 4 bases and at J to 0 bases, leaving 5 bases not matched to a gene. This CDR3 has 15 residues. CDR3 in DNA: TGTGCCAGTAGTACAGGGACAGGCTACTCCTACGAGCAGTACTTC. Protein: CASSTGTGYSYEQYF.

This clonotype came up once. The chain joins TRBV28 to TRBJ2-2; 15 positions match TRBD2. CDR3 length: 19 amino acids. Germline lookup yields CDR1 MDHEN and CDR2 SYDVKM. Trimming took 3 bases from V and 7 from J; bases not matched to a gene: 12. Here the CDR3 DNA reads TGTGCCAGCAGTTTTCACCTCCCTGGACTAGCGGGAGGGAGCGGGGAGCTGTTTTTT. This encodes CASSFHLPGLAGGSGELFF.

This chain connects TRBV10-3 to TRBJ2-1; TRBD2 aligns across 7 bases. Losses at the gene ends were 11 bases for V and 9 bases for J; bases not matched to a gene: 13. The length of the CDR3 is 13 residues. Germline loops: CDR1 ENHRY, CDR2 SYGVKD. DNA for the CDR3: TGTGCCGCCAGCGGGAAAGGGTGTCGTGAGCAGTTCTTC. Protein product: CAASGKGCREQFF.

The gene calls are TRBV3-1 and TRBJ2-5, with D possibly being TRBD2 (6 bases). Looked up from germline, CDR1 is LGHDT and CDR2 is YNNKEL (reference sequence). CDR3 length equals 15 residues. Trimming left V 4 bases short and J 1 base short, with 13 bases between. The CDR3 reads CASSLSGSGQETQYF. The CDR3 region has the DNA TGTGCCAGCAGCCTCTCAGGTAGCGGCCAAGAGACCCAGTACTTC.

J is TRBJ1-1 and V is TRBV20-1; D is perhaps TRBD1 (5 bases). Germline lookup yields CDR1 DFQATT and CDR2 SNEGSKA (reference sequence). The V and J ends lost 0 bases and 4 bases respectively, with 15 bases between them. The CDR3 extends over 15 amino acids. CDR3 loop: CSARDTGLGATEAFF. Written as DNA, the CDR3 is TGCAGTGCTAGAGACACGGGACTGGGAGCCACTGAAGCTTTCTTT.

This clonotype was detected ten times or more. The chain couples TRBV3-1 to TRBJ2-2; maybe TRBD1 (6 bases). CDR3 size: 17 residues. Trimming pared 2 bases from V and 0 bases from J, leaving 13 bases between. The V gene's germline CDR1 is LGHDT and CDR2 YNNKEL (reference sequence). The CDR3 sequence: CASSQRTVYSNTGELFF. The CDR3 coding sequence is TGTGCCAGCAGCCAACGGACAGTCTACTCGAACACCGGGGAGCTGTTTTTT.

This clonotype appeared a few times. Germline and junction disagree at one end, which may indicate a read error. The chain has TRBV29-1 and TRBJ2-1; 7 bases fit TRBD2. Germline V lookup: CDR1 SQVTM, CDR2 ANQGSEA. This CDR3 contains 14 residues. CDR3 amino acids: CSVEGLERSNEQFF. The CDR3 DNA reads TGCAGCGTCGAAGGACTAGAGCGGAGCAATGAGCAGTTCTTC.

This clonotype was found a few times. V gene TRBV7-9 combines with J gene TRBJ2-3, with D maybe TRBD2 (6 bases). The germline V gene has CDR1 SEHNR and CDR2 FQNEAQ (reference sequence). Trimming pared 6 bases from V and 4 bases from J, leaving 14 bases between. The CDR3 length is 14 residues. CDR3 nucleotides: TGTGCCAGCAGGCCGGGACTTTCGTCAGATACGCAGTATTTT. Protein product: CASRPGLSSDTQYF.